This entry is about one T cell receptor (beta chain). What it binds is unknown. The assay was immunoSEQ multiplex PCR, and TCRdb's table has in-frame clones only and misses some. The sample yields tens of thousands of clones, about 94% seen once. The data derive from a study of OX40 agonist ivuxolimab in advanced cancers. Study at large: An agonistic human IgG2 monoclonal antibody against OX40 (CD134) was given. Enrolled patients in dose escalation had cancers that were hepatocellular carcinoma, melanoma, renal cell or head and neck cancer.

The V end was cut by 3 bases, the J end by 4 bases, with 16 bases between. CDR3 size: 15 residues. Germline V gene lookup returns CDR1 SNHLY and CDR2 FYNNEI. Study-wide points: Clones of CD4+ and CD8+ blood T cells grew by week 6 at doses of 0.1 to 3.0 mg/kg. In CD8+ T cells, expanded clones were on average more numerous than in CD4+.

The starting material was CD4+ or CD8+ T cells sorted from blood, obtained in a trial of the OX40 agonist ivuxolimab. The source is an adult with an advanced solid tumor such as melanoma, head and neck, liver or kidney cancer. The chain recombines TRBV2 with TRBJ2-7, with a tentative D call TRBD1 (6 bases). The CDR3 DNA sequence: TGTGCCAGCAGTGAGACGGTGGCAGGGACATACGAGCAGTACTTC. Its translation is CASSETVAGTYEQYF.